At least ten counts were recorded for the clone carrying this T cell receptor beta chain. These data originate in a study of blood T cells in healthy people across ages. Study summary: When template switching was applied, about one barcoded beta molecule was captured per two T cells.

With a J-beta primer mix and a sample-barcoded 5' primer, a second PCR ran about 6 to 11 cycles. Each cDNA molecule was tagged by a template-switch adaptor that had 12 random nucleotides. TCRdb reprocessed the 5' RACE reads via MiXCR and lists one record per CDR3 protein. Here the sample spans hundreds of thousands of distinct CDR3 sequences, roughly 31% being singletons. The CDR3 runs 16 residues. Germline-derived CDR1 and CDR2 are MGHRA and YSYEKL. Trimming took 1 base from V and 2 from J; bases not matched to a gene: 7. The V call is TRBV4-1, the J call TRBJ2-7, with 8 bases identical to TRBD1. What was sequenced was blood. This clonotype was obtained from a woman older than 75 in good health. The chain's CDR3 is CASSQGNRGTTYEQYF. The CDR3 nucleotides are TGCGCCAGCAGCCAAGGTAACAGGGGGACAACCTACGAGCAGTACTTC.